The text below deals with one T cell receptor (beta chain). There are many counts of this clonotype. Its antigen is unknown. The sample holds no much larger clone one base away, and base qualities are not on file. Library generation was performed with PCR. Sequencing was performed on an Illumina HiSeq 2500. TCR library preparation used molecular barcoding, with unique molecular identifiers applied to normalize quantification of the TCRbeta repertoire. TCRdb trimmed public reads at Q25 via fastp, called clones via MiXCR and kept in-frame beta chains. Every CDR3 protein is listed once, alongside the most common genes and DNA of its rows. A total of approximately 85,000 distinct CDR3 sequences appear in this sample, about a sixth of them only once. In total, the top ten clones hold less than 20% of the sample. This sample was included in a study of T-cell reconstitution after alpha-beta-depleted transplantation in children (dated by TCRdb to the mid-2010s). Regarding the complete study: The study quantitatively tracked T-cell immune reconstitution after TCRalphabeta/CD19-depleted allogeneic hematopoietic cell transplantation in children using TCR repertoire profiling.

This specimen's treatment or condition label, interpreted: allogeneic hematopoietic cell transplantation with graft depleted of TCRalphabeta T cells and CD19 B cells. Transplant recipients were children who received TCRalphabeta/CD19-depleted allogeneic hematopoietic cell grafts. For CDR1 and CDR2, the germline V gene (reference sequence) lists SEHNR and FQNEAQ. The junction shows trimming of 2 bases on V and 0 bases on J, plus 7 bases between the germline ends. CDR3 length: 14 amino acids, cysteine to phenylalanine. Of the read, only the CDR3 DNA is kept; its 42 bases are in frame from base 1. General study outcomes and caveats: The frequencies of hyperexpanded clones fell over the following months, and after one year, T-cell counts and TCRbeta diversity were mostly attributed to newly produced T cells. In some patients, high TCRbeta diversity at day 60 was attributed to recipient T cells and intrathymic progenitors that had survived conditioning. About two months after transplant, the apparently early recovery of alphabetaT-cell counts reportedly depended on just several hundred clones that had expanded rapidly and came from non-depleted graft cells.

In this chain, TRBV7-9 is recombined with TRBJ1-2; the D gene lacks a confident call. The clonotype originates from a male patient aged 2 to 9 who had a stem cell transplant for acute lymphoblastic leukemia, so the T cells may come from the graft donor. Sequencing was performed on PBMCs, mostly from graft donor cells, taken 180 days after TCRalphabeta/CD19-depleted stem cell transplant. The CDR3 region reads CASSLIQTNYGYTF. The DNA sequence is TGTGCCAGCAGCTTAATACAAACTAACTATGGCTACACCTTC.